This record looks at one T cell receptor beta chain sequence and its context. Its antigen target is currently unknown. Base qualities were left out, and no much larger clone turns up one base away. The sample is drawn from a study of PD-1 blockade in mismatch repair-deficient tumors listed by TCRdb under 2017. Regarding the study in general: The trial enrolled more than 85 consecutive patients with more than ten mismatch repair-deficient cancer types between September 2013 and September 2016, all previously treated and progressing. Tumor-associated T cell clones in the peripheral blood of patients responding to PD-1 blockade were tracked using deep sequencing of TCR CDR3 regions. Broad study findings and their caveats: Tumor-resident clones, often undetectable in blood before treatment, expanded rapidly after pembrolizumab and then contracted, generally before radiologic responses.

Library method: the immunoSEQ multiplex PCR assay. TCRdb holds this immuneACCESS table with in-frame rearrangements only. Some clones are missing; in checked studies, unresolved V genes explain under half, and the rest has no known cause. The sample table contains around 40,000 clones; only one count was recorded for over 80% of them. The top ten clones comprise about 1% of the sample. Unmatched junction bases come to 12, with V trimmed by 8 bases and J by 5 bases. Counted from cysteine to phenylalanine, this CDR3 has 15 amino acids. Just CDR3 DNA is preserved here, 45 bases in frame from base 1. CDR1 and CDR2, looked up from the germline V gene (reference sequence), are MNHEY and SMNVEV. For each enrolled patient, mismatch repair deficiency was established using either polymerase chain reaction or immunohistochemistry. TCR sequencing was carried out for three patients who responded to pembrolizumab therapy. The phase II trial prospectively evaluated PD-1 blockade with pembrolizumab in advanced mismatch repair-deficient cancers, independent of tissue of origin. Peripheral blood T cell samples were serially collected before and at multiple times after PD-1 blockade was started. The timing of each blood sample was reported as weeks after the first dose of pembrolizumab.

The specimen was PBMCs, collected around 38 weeks after starting pembrolizumab. The chain links TRBV27 with TRBJ2-5, and 9 bases in between align with TRBD1. The source of this sequence is an adult with mismatch repair-deficient cancer. The CDR3 amino acid sequence is: CASGITGGMKETQYF. DNA sequence: TGTGCCAGCGGCATAACAGGGGGCATGAAGGAGACCCAGTACTTC.